This T cell receptor (beta chain) was sequenced for a study of beta chain features in type 1 diabetes. In the study overall: The examined sorted cells totaled around 100 million across samples.

Of the isolated RNA, all was reverse transcribed, and so the sequenced material was expressed TCRB transcripts. Sequenced by immunoSEQ multiplex PCR; TCRdb stores in-frame clones only, minus some. The sample records about 240,000 clones, 27% being singletons. Study observations and caveats: For cells with high TCR expression, cDNA sequencing could yield over-representation.

This clone has more than one count but fewer than ten. Its target is not known. One heparinised blood draw averaging roughly 100 mL was given by each donor. The receptor was isolated from a man younger than 40 in good health. The sample comprised central memory CD4+ T cells from blood.

This CDR3 reads CASSPLQGFTEAFF. In DNA form, the CDR3 reads TGTGCCAGCAGTCCCCTCCAGGGGTTCACTGAAGCTTTCTTT. The rearrangement links TRBV5-4 to TRBJ1-1; TRBD1 might be the D (6 bases). The germline gives CDR1 SGHNT, CDR2 YYREEE (reference sequence). There are 14 residues in the CDR3. With 5 bases removed from V and 4 bases from J, the gap between germline ends came to 15 bases.